The clone carrying this T cell receptor beta chain was detected ten times or more. Its cognate antigen is unknown. Hyperthyroidism of Graves' type that showed no ophthalmopathy progression within 18 months was stable. These patients, aged 18 to 65, had recently diagnosed hyperthyroidism lasting under 2 months. Amplification of TCR beta CDR3 regions was performed using RNA transcripts as template. HTBI primers drove first-round RT-PCR of the TCR CDR3. TCRdb ran MiXCR on the multiplex PCR reads and lists one entry per CDR3 protein. The data contain about 210,000 distinct CDR3 sequences, 17% of them singletons. This CDR3 region has 13 residues. Germline CDR1 is MNHEY and CDR2 is SMNVEV (reference sequence). V trimming: 4 bases; J trimming: 7 bases; junction bases outside the gene matches: 5. The sample comes from a study of T cells in Graves' hyperthyroidism and ophthalmopathy. Whole-study results and caveats: Before onset, by a median of about six months, the model predicted ophthalmopathy. Blood shared most expanded thyroid clonotypes above 0.001.

The sequence was collected from a man in his fifties or sixties with Graves' hyperthyroidism. V gene TRBV27 combines with J gene TRBJ2-5; TRBD1 aligns across 8 bases. Source material: blood. This CDR3 is CASSSGTGGTQYF. CDR3 nucleotides: TGTGCCAGCAGTTCGGGGACAGGAGGGACCCAGTACTTC.